These T cell receptor beta chains were read from a single sample in a study of T-cell memory formation after mild COVID-19. TCRdb recomputed calls from the 5' RACE reads with MiXCR, one row per CDR3 protein. Among roughly 160,000 distinct CDR3 sequences, 10% to 15% were seen once, and the ten largest hold 2.5% to 3.5%. The sample was PBMCs or a T cell subset sorted from them (not recorded which). These receptors were taken from a man aged 18 to 30 who had mild COVID-19 (a few samples of this study predate the infection). Cell type and time point are not known. CDR3s include the opening cysteine and the closing phenylalanine or tryptophan. The D gene is left open where the match is weak. Size tells how often a clone was seen (once, few, many) or the class of an expanded clone, and some rows leave it out.

V gene	clone size	CDR3 length	J gene	D gene	CDR3 protein	CDR3 DNA
TRBV6-6	-	12	TRBJ2-3	TRBD1	CASGQGQDTQYF	TGTGCCAGCGGACAGGGCCAAGATACGCAGTATTTT
TRBV10-3	-	13	TRBJ1-2	-	CAISETGFYGYTF	TGTGCCATCAGTGAAACAGGGTTCTATGGCTACACCTTC
TRBV28	-	16	TRBJ2-1	TRBD2	CASSFSTSGGGAEQFF	TGTGCCAGCAGTTTCTCAACTAGCGGGGGTGGGGCTGAGCAGTTCTTC
TRBV6-2/TRBV6-3	few	11	TRBJ2-5	-	CASSYTETQYF	TGTGCCAGCAGTTACACAGAGACCCAGTACTTC
TRBV7-9	-	13	TRBJ2-7	TRBD1	CASSLRQGYEQYF	TGTGCCAGCAGCTTAAGACAGGGCTACGAGCAGTACTTC
TRBV4-3	many	14	TRBJ2-3	TRBD1	CASRPGQGADTQYF	TGCGCCAGCAGGCCGGGACAGGGGGCAGATACGCAGTATTTT
TRBV12-3/TRBV12-4	few	14	TRBJ2-5	-	CASSSGGGGETQYF	TGTGCCAGCAGTTCTGGGGGGGGCGGAGAGACCCAGTACTTC
TRBV4-1	-	14	TRBJ2-7	TRBD1	CASSRSGTGYEQYF	TGCGCCAGCAGCCGATCCGGGACAGGCTACGAGCAGTACTTC
TRBV29-1	few	13	TRBJ2-3	TRBD2	CSVGSGGADTQYF	TGCAGCGTTGGTAGCGGGGGGGCAGATACGCAGTATTTT
TRBV29-1	-	12	TRBJ2-3	-	CSGEPSTDTQYF	TGCAGCGGAGAACCTAGCACAGATACGCAGTATTTT
TRBV9	few	15	TRBJ2-7	TRBD2	CASSPTVTSGDEQYF	TGTGCCAGCAGCCCCACGGTGACTAGCGGTGACGAGCAGTACTTC
TRBV12-3/TRBV12-4	-	14	TRBJ2-7	TRBD1	CASSLRQGASEQYF	TGTGCCAGCAGTTTAAGACAGGGGGCGAGCGAGCAGTACTTC
TRBV9	once	16	TRBJ2-1	-	CASSVEGDGPWDEQFF	TGTGCCAGCAGCGTAGAGGGGGACGGACCTTGGGATGAGCAGTTCTTC
TRBV20-1	few	15	TRBJ2-7	TRBD1	CSARDRTGVSYEQYF	TGCAGTGCTAGAGACCGGACAGGGGTCTCCTACGAGCAGTACTTC
TRBV7-9	few	14	TRBJ1-6	-	CASSLVAYNSPLHF	TGTGCCAGCAGCTTAGTCGCCTATAATTCACCCCTCCACTTT
TRBV12-3/TRBV12-4	-	17	TRBJ1-2	-	CASTSLYPRDKGDGYTF	TGTGCCAGCACCTCGCTTTATCCTCGGGACAAGGGTGATGGCTACACCTTC
TRBV7-6	-	16	TRBJ2-5	TRBD1	CASSLAGAGGGETQYF	TGTGCCAGCAGCTTAGCTGGGGCAGGGGGCGGTGAGACCCAGTACTTC